Below, 6 T cell receptor beta chains from the same sample are listed, as sequenced in a study of T-cell reconstitution after alpha-beta-depleted transplantation in children (dated by TCRdb to 2016 to 2018). The library came from PCR. The sequencer listed for this sample is Illumina HiSeq 2500. Molecular barcoding was employed in the preparation of TCR libraries, with unique molecular identifiers being used to normalize TCRbeta repertoire quantification. In-frame beta chains were kept once TCRdb had trimmed the public reads at Q25 with fastp and called clones with MiXCR. For every CDR3 protein sequence, its rows merge into one entry that carries the most common genes and DNA. The sample contains 450,000 to 600,000 distinct CDR3 sequences, over 10% of them found a single time. In total, the top ten clones hold 2% to 2.5% of the sample. In the paper's terms, the treatment or condition label means: allogeneic hematopoietic cell transplantation with graft depleted of TCRalphabeta T cells and CD19 B cells.

The specimen comprised PBMCs, mostly from graft donor cells, sampled 360 days after TCRalphabeta/CD19-depleted stem cell transplant. The receptors were sampled from a male patient younger than 18 who had a stem cell transplant for acute myeloid leukemia, so the T cells may come from the graft donor.

This clonotype turned up a few times. The chain has TRBV4-3 and TRBJ2-1, with no clear D. This CDR3 has 16 residues. In germline, CDR1 is LGHNA, CDR2 YSLEER. V gave up 0 bases and J gave up 2 bases, with 11 bases separating them. For the CDR3, the DNA is TGCGCCAGCAGCCAAGAGGGGAAGCAACCCTACAATGAGCAGTTCTTC. It translates to CASSQEGKQPYNEQFF.

V is TRBV5-1 and J is TRBJ2-7; D is uncertain. The germline V gene has CDR1 SGHRS and CDR2 YFSETQ. Trimming cost V 0 bases and J 2 bases, with 9 bases left between them. CDR3 length equals 14 residues. The CDR3 spells CASSLGGETYEQYF. In DNA form, the CDR3 reads TGCGCCAGCAGCTTGGGAGGCGAAACCTACGAGCAGTACTTC.

J is TRBJ2-1 and V is TRBV7-2; 9 positions match TRBD1. From germline, CDR1 is SGHTA and CDR2 FQGNSA. This CDR3 is built from 16 residues. The trim removed 0 bases at V and 3 bases at J, leaving 3 bases unmatched. The DNA of the CDR3 is TGTGCCAGCAGCTTAGCCGGACAGGGGAGCTACAATGAGCAGTTCTTC. It specifies CASSLAGQGSYNEQFF.

V and J are TRBV9 and TRBJ2-7; D is uncertain. From germline, CDR1 is SGDLS and CDR2 YYNGEE. This CDR3 spans 15 amino acids. V dropped 4 bases and J dropped 0 bases, with 14 bases sitting between them. CDR3 sequence: CASSPRHLNSYEQYF. The CDR3 DNA reads TGTGCCAGCAGCCCCCGGCACCTCAACTCCTACGAGCAGTACTTC.

This clonotype was observed a few times. The rearrangement links TRBV29-1 to TRBJ2-7; D possibly uses TRBD1 or TRBD2 (5 bases each). V gave up 4 bases and J gave up 1 base, with 20 bases separating them. Germline assignment: CDR1 SQVTM and CDR2 ANQGSEA. The CDR3 is made up of 16 amino acids. CDR3 amino acids: CSVGRYGTAGSYEQYF. Here the CDR3 DNA reads TGCAGCGTTGGCCGTTATGGGACGGCCGGATCCTACGAGCAGTACTTC.

This chain uses TRBV18 with TRBJ2-5, with D possibly TRBD1 on 6 matching bases. This CDR3 spans 15 amino acids. Germline lookup yields CDR1 KGHSH and CDR2 LQKENI. V lost 1 base and J lost 5, with 14 bases in between. This chain's CDR3 is CASSPLGANMETQYF. DNA of the CDR3: TGTGCCAGCTCACCACTGGGGGCGAATATGGAGACCCAGTACTTC.